This TCR beta chain was found in a study of identical twins. General study findings and limits: Some out-of-frame alpha sequences were shared by twins, and these showed excess low generation probability. Findings depended on cross-sectional statistics rather than tracking the same donors.

There are 14 residues in the CDR3. CDR1 and CDR2 (germline): LNHNV, YYDKDF (reference sequence). The V and J ends lost 0 bases and 5 bases respectively, with 11 bases between them. This clonotype was seen repeatedly, ten times or more. The antigen is undetermined. Template switching introduced a universal primer site, and the cDNA bore unique molecular identifiers. Each CDR3 protein gets one entry after TCRdb re-called the 5' RACE reads with MiXCR. The sample lists about 660,000 distinct CDR3 sequences; around 8.6% were seen once. This sample was shared with a second study, whose subject was yellow fever vaccine responses in identical twins. Per that study: Twins' vaccine T cell responses reportedly seemed partly convergent and partly personalized.

The V gene is TRBV15, the J gene TRBJ2-7; D gene unclear. The receptor was derived from a woman aged 18-29 years in good health. Specimen: PBMCs. CDR3 coding DNA: TGTGCCACCAGCAGAGACGTGACGAAGGACGAGCAGTACTTC. Protein sequence: CATSRDVTKDEQYF.